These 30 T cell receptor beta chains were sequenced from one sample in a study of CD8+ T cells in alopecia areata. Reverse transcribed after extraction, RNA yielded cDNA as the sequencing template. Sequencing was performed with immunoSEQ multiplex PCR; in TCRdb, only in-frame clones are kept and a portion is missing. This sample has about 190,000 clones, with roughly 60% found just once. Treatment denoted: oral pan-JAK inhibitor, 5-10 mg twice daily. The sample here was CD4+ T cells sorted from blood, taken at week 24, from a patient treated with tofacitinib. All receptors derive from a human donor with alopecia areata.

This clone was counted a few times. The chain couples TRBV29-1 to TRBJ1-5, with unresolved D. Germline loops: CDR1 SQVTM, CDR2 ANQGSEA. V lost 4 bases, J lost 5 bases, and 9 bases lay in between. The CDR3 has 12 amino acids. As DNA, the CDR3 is TGCAGCGTTGGGGCGGGTGATCAGCCCCAGCATTTT. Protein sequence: CSVGAGDQPQHF.

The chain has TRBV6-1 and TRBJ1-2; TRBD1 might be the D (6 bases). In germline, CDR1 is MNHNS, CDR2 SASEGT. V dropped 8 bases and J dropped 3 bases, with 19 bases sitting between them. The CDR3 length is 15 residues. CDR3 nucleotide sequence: TGTGCCAGCCGGCGGAGGGGGGGCGAACACTATGGCTACACCTTC. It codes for CASRRRGGEHYGYTF.

CDR3 in DNA: TGTGCCAGCAGTGAATTAGCCCCCGGGGAGCTGTTTTTT. It codes for CASSELAPGELFF. This chain uses TRBV6-1 with TRBJ2-2; no clear D. Germline assignment: CDR1 MNHNS and CDR2 SASEGT. V gave up 2 bases and J gave up 6 bases, with 7 bases separating them. The CDR3 consists of 13 residues.

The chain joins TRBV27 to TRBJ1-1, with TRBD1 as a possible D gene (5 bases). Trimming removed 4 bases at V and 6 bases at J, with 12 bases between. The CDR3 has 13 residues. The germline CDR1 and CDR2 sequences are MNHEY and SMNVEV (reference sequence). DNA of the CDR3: TGTGCCAGCAGTTCTAACAGGCACTCTGAAGCTTTCTTT. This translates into CASSSNRHSEAFF.

Written as DNA, the CDR3 is TGTGCCAGCAGCAAAACGGGACAGGGGGTTTCACCCCTCCACTTT. This translates into CASSKTGQGVSPLHF. The chain couples TRBV11-2 to TRBJ1-6; 11 positions match TRBD1. The CDR3 has 15 residues. From germline, CDR1 is SGHAT and CDR2 FQNNGV. The junction had 6 bases not matched to a gene; V was cut back by 5 bases and J by 9 bases.

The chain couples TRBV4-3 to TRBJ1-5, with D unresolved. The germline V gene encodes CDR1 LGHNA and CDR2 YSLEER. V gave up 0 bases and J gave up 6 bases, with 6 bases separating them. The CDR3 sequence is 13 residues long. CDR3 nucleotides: TGCGCCAGCAGCCAAGATTACGTTCAGCCCCAGCATTTT. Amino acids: CASSQDYVQPQHF.

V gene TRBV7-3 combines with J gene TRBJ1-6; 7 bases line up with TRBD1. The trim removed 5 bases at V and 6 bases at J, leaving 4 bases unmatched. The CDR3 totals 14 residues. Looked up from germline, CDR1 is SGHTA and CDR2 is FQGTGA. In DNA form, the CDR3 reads TGTGCCAGCAGCCCTACAGGGGCTAATTCACCCCTCCACTTT. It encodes CASSPTGANSPLHF.

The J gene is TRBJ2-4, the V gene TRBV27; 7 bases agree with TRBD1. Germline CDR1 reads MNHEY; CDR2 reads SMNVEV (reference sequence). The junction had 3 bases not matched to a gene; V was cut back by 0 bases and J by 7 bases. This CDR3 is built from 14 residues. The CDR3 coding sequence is TGTGCCAGCAGTTTATCGATAGGGGGCAACATTCAGTACTTC. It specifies CASSLSIGGNIQYF.

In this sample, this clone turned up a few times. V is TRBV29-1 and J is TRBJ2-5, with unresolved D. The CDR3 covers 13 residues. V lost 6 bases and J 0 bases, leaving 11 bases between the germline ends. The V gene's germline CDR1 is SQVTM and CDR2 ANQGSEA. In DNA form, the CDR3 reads TGCAGCGTCTCCCAGTCGTACCAAGAGACCCAGTACTTC. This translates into CSVSQSYQETQYF. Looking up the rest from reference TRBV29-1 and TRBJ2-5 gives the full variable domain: SAVISQKPSRDICQRGTSLTIQCQVDSQVTMMFWYRQQPGQSLTLIATANQGSEATYESGFVIDKFPISRPNLTFSTLTVSNMSPEDSSIYLCSVSQSYQETQYFGPGTRLLVL.

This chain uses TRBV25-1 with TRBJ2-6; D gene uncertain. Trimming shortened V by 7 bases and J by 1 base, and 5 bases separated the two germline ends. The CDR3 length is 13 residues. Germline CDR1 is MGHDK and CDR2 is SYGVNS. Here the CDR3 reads CASKESGANVLTF. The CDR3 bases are TGTGCCAGCAAGGAATCTGGGGCCAACGTCCTGACTTTC.

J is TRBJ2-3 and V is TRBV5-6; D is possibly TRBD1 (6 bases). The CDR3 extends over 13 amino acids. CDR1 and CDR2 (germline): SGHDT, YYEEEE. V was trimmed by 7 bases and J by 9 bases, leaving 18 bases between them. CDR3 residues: CASGTIGDKTQYF. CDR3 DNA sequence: TGTGCCAGCGGCACTATTGGGGACAAGACGCAGTATTTT.

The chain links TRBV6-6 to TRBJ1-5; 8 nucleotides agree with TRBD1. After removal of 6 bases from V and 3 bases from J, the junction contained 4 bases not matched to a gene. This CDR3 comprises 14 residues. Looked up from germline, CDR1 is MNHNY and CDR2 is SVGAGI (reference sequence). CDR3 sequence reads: CASSEGQVNQPQHF. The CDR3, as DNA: TGTGCCAGCAGCGAGGGACAGGTCAATCAGCCCCAGCATTTT.

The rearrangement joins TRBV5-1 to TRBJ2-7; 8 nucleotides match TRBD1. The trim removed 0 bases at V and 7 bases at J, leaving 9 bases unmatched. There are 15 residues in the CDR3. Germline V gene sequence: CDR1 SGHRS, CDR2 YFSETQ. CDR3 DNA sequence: TGCGCCAGCAGCTTGGGGCTCAGGGGGCCCGAGGAGCAGTACTTC. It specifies CASSLGLRGPEEQYF.

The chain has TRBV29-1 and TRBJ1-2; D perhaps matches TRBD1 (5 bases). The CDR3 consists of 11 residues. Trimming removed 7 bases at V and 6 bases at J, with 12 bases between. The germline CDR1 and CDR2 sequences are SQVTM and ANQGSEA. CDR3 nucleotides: TGCAGCGGGGGCCATGACGATGGCTACACCTTC. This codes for CSGGHDDGYTF.

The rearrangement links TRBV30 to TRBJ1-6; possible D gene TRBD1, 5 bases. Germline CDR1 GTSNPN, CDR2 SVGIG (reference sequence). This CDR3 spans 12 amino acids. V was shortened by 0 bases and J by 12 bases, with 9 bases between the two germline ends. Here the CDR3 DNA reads TGTGCCTGGAGTGTACGGGGGGGACCCCTCCACTTT. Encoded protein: CAWSVRGGPLHF.

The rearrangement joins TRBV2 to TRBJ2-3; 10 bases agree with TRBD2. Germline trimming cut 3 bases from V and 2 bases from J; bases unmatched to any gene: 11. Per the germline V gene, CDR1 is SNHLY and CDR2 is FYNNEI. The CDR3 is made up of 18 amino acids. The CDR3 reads CASSDYRASGGPTDTQYF. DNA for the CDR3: TGTGCCAGCAGTGATTATAGGGCTAGCGGGGGTCCCACAGATACGCAGTATTTT.

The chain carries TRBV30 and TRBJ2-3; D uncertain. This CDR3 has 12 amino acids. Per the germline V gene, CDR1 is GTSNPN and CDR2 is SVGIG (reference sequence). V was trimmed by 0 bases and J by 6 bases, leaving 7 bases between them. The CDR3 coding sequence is TGTGCCTGGAGTGTTGGTGGGGATACGCAGTATTTT. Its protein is CAWSVGGDTQYF.

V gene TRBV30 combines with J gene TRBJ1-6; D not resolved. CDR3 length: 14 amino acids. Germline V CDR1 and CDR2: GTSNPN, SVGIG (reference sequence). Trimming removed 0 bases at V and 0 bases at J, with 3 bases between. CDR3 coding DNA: TGTGCCTGGAGTGTAGACTCCTATAATTCACCCCTCCACTTT. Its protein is CAWSVDSYNSPLHF.

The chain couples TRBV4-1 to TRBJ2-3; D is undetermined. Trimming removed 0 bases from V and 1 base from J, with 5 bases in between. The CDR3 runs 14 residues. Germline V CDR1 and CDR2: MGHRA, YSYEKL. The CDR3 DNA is TGCGCCAGCAGCCAAGATGGGGGCACAGATACGCAGTATTTT. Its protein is CASSQDGGTDTQYF.

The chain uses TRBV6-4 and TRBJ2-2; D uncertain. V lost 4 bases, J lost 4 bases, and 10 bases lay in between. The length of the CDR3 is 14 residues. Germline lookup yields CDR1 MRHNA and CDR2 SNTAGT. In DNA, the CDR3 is TGTGCCAGCAGTGGCCAGGCGGCCACCGGGGAGCTGTTTTTT. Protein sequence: CASSGQAATGELFF.

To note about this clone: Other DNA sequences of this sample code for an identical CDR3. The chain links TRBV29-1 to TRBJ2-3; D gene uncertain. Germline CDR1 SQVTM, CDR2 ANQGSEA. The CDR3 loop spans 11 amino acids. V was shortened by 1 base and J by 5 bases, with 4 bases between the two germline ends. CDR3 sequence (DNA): TGCAGCGTTGAAGGGGGAGATACGCAGTATTTT. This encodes CSVEGGDTQYF.

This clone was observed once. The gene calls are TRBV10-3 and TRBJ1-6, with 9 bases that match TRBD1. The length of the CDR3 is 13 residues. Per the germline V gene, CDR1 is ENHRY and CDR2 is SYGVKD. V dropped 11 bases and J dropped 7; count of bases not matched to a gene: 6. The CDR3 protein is CAARDRENSPLHF. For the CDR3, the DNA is TGTGCCGCGCGGGACAGGGAAAATTCACCCCTCCACTTT.

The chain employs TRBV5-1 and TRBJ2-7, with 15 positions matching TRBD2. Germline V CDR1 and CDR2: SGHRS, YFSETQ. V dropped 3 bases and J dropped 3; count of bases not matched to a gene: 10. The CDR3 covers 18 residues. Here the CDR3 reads CASSSGLAGGPRSYEQYF. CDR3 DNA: TGCGCCAGCAGCTCCGGACTAGCGGGGGGGCCCCGGAGCTACGAGCAGTACTTC.

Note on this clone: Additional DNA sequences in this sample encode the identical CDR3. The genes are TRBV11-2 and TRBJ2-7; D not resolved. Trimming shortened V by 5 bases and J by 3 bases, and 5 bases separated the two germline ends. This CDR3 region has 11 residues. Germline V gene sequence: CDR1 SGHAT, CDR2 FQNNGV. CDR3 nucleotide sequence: TGTGCCAGCAGCGCCAACTACGAGCAGTACTTC. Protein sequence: CASSANYEQYF.

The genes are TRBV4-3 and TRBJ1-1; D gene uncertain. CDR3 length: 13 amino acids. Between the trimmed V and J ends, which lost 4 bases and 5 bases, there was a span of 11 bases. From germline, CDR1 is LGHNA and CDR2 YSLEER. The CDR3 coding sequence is TGCGCCAGCAGCCCCGAGGCCAGGACTGAAGCTTTCTTT. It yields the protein CASSPEARTEAFF.

Here the CDR3 DNA reads TGCAGCGCAAAACTGCGTCTAGCCAAAAACATTCAGTACTTC. It yields the protein CSAKLRLAKNIQYF. This chain connects TRBV29-1 to TRBJ2-4; the D is unclear. Trimming took 7 bases from V and 0 from J, leaving 13 bases between them. Germline CDR1 and CDR2: SQVTM and ANQGSEA. This CDR3 comprises 14 residues.

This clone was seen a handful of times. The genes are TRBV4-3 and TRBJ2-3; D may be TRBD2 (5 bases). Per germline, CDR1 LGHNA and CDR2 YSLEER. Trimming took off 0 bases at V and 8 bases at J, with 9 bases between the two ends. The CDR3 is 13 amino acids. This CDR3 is CASSQDMGVTQYF. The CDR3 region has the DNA TGCGCCAGCAGCCAAGACATGGGAGTTACGCAGTATTTT.

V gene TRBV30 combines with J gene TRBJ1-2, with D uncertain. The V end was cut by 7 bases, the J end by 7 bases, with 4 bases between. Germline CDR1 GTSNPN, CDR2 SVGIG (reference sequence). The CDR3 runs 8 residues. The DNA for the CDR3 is TGTGCCTTAAGTGGCTACACCTTC. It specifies CALSGYTF.

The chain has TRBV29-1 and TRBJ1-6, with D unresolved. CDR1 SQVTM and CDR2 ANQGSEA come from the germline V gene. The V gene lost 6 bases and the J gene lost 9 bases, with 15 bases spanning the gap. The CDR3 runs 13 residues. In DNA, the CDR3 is TGCAGCGTGATTCCGGGAGCCGGTTCACCCCTCCACTTT. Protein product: CSVIPGAGSPLHF. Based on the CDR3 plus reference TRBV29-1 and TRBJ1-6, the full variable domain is SAVISQKPSRDICQRGTSLTIQCQVDSQVTMMFWYRQQPGQSLTLIATANQGSEATYESGFVIDKFPISRPNLTFSTLTVSNMSPEDSSIYLCSVIPGAGSPLHFGNGTRLTVT.

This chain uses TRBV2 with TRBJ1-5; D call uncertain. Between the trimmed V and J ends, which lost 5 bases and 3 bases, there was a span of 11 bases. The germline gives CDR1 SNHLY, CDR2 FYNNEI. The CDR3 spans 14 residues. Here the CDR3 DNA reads TGTGCCAGCAGTCTCGGACGGCCCAATCAGCCCCAGCATTTT. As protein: CASSLGRPNQPQHF.